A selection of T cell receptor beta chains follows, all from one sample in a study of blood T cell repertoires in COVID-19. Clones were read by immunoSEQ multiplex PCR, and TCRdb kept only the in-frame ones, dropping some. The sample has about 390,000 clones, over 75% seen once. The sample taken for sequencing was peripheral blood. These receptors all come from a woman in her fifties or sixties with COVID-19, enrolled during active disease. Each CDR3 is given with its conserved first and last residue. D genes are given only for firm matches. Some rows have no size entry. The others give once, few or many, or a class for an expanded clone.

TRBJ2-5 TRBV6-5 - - TGTGCCAGCAACCTACCGGGGATACAAGAGACCCAGTACTTC CASNLPGIQETQYF
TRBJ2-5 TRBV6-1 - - TGTGCCAGCAGTGACACCACAGGGAGCGACGAGACCCAGTACTTC CASSDTTGSDETQYF
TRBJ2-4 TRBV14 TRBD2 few TGTGCCAGCAGCCCGGGACTACCCAAAAACATTCAGTACTTC CASSPGLPKNIQYF
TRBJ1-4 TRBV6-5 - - TGTGCCAGCAGAGAGGGACTCAAACTGTTTTTT CASREGLKLFF
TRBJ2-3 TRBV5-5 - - TGTGCCAGCAGCTTTGAAGGGGGTGAAGATACGCAGTATTTT CASSFEGGEDTQYF
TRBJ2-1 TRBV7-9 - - TGTGCCAGCAGTCCTCAGGACTTCAACAATGAGCAGTTCTTC CASSPQDFNNEQFF
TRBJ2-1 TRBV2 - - TGTGCCAGCACTTTTAGCTTCGAGCAGTTCTTC CASTFSFEQFF
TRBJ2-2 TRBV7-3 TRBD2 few TGTGCCAGCAGCTTGACCTCGGCGGGGGGCACCGGGGAGCTGTTTTTT CASSLTSAGGTGELFF
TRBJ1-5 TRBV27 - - TGTGCCAGCAGTCTTCAGGGGTGGGGAGCACTCAATCAGCCCCAGCATTTT CASSLQGWGALNQPQHF
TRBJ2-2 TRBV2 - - TGTGCCACTGGGGGGTTGGCTAGCGACACCGGGGAGCTGTTTTTT CATGGLASDTGELFF
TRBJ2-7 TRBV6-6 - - TGTGCCAGCAGTTACGAGGCAGGGCTTCGATACGAGCAGTACTTC CASSYEAGLRYEQYF
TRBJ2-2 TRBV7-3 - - TGTGCCAGCAGCTTGGGACAATGGGGCGGGGAGCTGTTTTTT CASSLGQWGGELFF
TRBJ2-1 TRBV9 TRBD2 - TGTGCCAGCAGCCCCGGACTAGCCCGAACAACGAACAATGAGCAGTTCTTC CASSPGLARTTNNEQFF
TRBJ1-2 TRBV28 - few TGTGCCAGCAGGTTCCCGGGAATAATAGGCTACACCTTC CASRFPGIIGYTF